This TCR beta chain was retrieved from a study of T-cell reconstitution after alpha-beta-depleted transplantation in children. The study, taken as a whole, reports: In some patients, recipient T cells and intrathymic progenitors surviving conditioning explained high day-60 diversity. The study reportedly traced alpha-beta T cells about two months after transplant to several hundred expanded graft clones.

Remarks on this clonotype: Its specificity is unknown.

Preparation of the TCRbeta library was carried out with unique molecular identifiers. TCRdb re-derived calls from the PCR reads in MiXCR, one entry per CDR3 protein. This table has around 78,000 distinct CDR3 sequences, less than 15% appearing once. Germline V gene sequence: CDR1 MNHEY, CDR2 SMNVEV (reference sequence). The ends lost 5 bases at V and 4 bases at J; junction bases unmatched: 13. This CDR3 has 16 amino acids. The chain combines TRBV27 with TRBJ2-7; TRBD1 agrees at 8 bases. Here the sequenced sample was PBMCs, mostly from graft donor cells, taken 180 days after TCRalphabeta/CD19-depleted stem cell transplant. This TCR was recovered from a male patient aged 2-10 years who had a stem cell transplant for acute lymphoblastic leukemia, so the T cells may come from the graft donor. CDR3: CASSLRDRTIPYEQYF. As DNA, the CDR3 is TGTGCCAGCAGTCTCCGGGACAGGACTATTCCTTACGAGCAGTACTTC.